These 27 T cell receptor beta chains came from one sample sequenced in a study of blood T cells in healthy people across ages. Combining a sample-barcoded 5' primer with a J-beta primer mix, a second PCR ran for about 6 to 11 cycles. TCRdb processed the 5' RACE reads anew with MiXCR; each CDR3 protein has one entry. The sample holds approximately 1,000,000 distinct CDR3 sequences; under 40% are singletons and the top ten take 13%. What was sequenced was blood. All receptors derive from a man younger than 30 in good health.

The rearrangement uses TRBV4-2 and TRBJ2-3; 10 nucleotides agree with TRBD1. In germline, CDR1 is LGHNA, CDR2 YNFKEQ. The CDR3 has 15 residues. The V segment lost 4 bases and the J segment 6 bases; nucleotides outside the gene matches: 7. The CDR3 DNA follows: TGTGCCAGCAGCCCCGGGACAGGGGCTTGGGATACGCAGTATTTT. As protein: CASSPGTGAWDTQYF.

CDR3 sequence: CASSVGRSNYGYTF. CDR3 DNA sequence: TGTGCCAGCAGTGTCGGCAGAAGTAACTATGGCTACACCTTC. The V gene is TRBV6-1, the J gene TRBJ1-2; D uncertain. CDR1 and CDR2 (germline): MNHNS, SASEGT. CDR3 size: 14 residues. The V end lost 4 bases, the J end lost 1 base, and 10 bases lay between the germline ends.

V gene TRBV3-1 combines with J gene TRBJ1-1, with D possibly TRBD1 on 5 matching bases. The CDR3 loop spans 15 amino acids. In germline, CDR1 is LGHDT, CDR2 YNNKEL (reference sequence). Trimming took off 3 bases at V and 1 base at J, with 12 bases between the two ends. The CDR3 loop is CASSHRGLQNTEAFF. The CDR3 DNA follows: TGTGCCAGCAGCCATAGGGGCCTTCAGAACACTGAAGCTTTCTTT.

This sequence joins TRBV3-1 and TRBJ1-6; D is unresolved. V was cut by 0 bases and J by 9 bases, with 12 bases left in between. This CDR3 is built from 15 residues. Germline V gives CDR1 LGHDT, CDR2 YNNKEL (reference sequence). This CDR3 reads CASSQDANLGSPLHF. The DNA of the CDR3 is TGTGCCAGCAGCCAAGATGCGAATCTGGGTTCACCCCTCCACTTT.

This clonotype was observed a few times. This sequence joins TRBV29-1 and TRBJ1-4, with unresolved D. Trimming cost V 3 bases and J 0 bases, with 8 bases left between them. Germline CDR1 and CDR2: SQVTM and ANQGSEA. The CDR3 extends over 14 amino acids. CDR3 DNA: TGCAGCGTTGATTCTTCATCAACTAATGAAAAACTGTTTTTT. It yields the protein CSVDSSSTNEKLFF.

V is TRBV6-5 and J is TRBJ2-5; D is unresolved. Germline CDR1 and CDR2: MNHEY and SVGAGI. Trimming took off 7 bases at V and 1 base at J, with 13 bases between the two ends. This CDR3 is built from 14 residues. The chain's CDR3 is CASIAALGQETQYF. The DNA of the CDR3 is TGTGCCAGCATTGCTGCCCTGGGCCAAGAGACCCAGTACTTC.

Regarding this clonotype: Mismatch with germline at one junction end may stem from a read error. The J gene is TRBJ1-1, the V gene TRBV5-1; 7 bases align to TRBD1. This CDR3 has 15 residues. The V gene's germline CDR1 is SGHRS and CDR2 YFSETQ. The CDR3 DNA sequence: TGCGCCAGCAGCTCGGGACAGTACGGGACCACTGAAACTTTCTTT. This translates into CASSSGQYGTTETFF.

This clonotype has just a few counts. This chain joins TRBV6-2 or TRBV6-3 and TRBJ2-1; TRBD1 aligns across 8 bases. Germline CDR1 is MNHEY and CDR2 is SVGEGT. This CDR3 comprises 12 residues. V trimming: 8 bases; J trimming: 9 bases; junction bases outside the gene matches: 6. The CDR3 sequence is CASGQGIPEQFF. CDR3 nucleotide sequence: TGTGCCAGCGGACAGGGCATACCTGAGCAGTTCTTC.

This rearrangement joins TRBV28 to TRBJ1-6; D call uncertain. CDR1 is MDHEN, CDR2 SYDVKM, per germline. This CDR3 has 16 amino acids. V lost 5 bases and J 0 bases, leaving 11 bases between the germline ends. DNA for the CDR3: TGTGCCAGCAGTGCCTTAGGTAGCTCCTATAATTCACCCCTCCACTTT. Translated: CASSALGSSYNSPLHF.

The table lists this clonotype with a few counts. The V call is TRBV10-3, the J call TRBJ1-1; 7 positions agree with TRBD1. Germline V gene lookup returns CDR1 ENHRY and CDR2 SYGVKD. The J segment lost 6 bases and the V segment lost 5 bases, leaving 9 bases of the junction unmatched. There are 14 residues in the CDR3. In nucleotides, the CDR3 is TGTGCCATCAGTTCCAAACCGACAGGGTCTGAAGCTTTCTTT. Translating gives CAISSKPTGSEAFF.

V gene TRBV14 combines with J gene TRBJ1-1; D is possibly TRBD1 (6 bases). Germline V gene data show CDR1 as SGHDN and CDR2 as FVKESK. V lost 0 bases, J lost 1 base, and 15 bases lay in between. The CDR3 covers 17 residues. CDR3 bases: TGTGCCAGCAGCCAAGAGCGGGACACCCTCTCGAACACTGAAGCTTTCTTT. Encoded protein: CASSQERDTLSNTEAFF. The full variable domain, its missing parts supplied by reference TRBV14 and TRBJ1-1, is EAGVTQFPSHSVIEKGQTVTLRCDPISGHDNLYWYRRVMGKEIKFLLHFVKESKQDESGMPNNRFLAERTGGTYSTLKVQPAELEDSGVYFCASSQERDTLSNTEAFFGQGTRLTVV.

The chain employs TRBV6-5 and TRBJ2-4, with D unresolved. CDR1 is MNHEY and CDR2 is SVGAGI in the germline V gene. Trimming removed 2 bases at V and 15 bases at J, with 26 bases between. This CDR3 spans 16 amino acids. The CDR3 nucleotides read TGTGCCAGCAGTTACCCACACAGCACAATACAAGAGACCCGGTACTTC. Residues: CASSYPHSTIQETRYF.

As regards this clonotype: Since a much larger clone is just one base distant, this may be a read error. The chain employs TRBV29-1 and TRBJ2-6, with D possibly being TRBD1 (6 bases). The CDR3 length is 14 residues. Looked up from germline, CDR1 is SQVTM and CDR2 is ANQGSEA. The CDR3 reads CSVTGISRANVLTF. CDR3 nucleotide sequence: TGCAGCGTTACAGGGATCTCTAGGGCCAACGTCCTGACTTTC.

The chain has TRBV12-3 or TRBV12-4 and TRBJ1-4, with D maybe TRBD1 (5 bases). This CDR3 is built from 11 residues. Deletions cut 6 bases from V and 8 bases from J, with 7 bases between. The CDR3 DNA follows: TGTGCCAGCAGAAGGACAGAAAAACTGTTTTTT. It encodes CASRRTEKLFF.

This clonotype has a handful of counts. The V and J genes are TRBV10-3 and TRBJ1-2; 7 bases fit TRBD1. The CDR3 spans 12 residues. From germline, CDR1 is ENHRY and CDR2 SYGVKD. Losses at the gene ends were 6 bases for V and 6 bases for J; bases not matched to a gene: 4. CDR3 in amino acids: CAISRGEDGYTF. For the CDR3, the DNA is TGTGCCATCAGCAGGGGGGAGGATGGCTACACCTTC.

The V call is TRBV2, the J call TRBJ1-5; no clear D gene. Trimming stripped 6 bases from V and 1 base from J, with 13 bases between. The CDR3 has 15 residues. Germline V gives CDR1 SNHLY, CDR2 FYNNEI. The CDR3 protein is CASSRPSPSNQPQHF. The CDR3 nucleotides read TGTGCCAGCAGCCGACCTTCTCCGAGCAATCAGCCCCAGCATTTT.

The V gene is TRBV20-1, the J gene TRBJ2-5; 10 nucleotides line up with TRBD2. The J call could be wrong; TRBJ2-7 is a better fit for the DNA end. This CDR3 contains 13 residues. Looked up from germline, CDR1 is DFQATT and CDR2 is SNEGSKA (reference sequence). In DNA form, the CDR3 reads TGCAGTGCTAGCGGGACTAGCGTATACGAGCAGTACTTC. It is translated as CSASGTSVYEQYF.

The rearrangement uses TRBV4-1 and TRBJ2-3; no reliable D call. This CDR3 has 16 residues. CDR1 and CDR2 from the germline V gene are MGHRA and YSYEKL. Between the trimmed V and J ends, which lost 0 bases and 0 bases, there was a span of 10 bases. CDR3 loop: CASSQDSGRSTDTQYF. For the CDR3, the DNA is TGCGCCAGCAGCCAAGATTCCGGGCGTAGCACAGATACGCAGTATTTT.

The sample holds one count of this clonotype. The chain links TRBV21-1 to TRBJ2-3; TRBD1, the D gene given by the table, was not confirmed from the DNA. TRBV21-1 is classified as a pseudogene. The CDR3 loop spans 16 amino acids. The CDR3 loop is CASSKIGERSTDTQYF. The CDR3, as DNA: TGTGCCAGCAGCAAAATCGGGGAGAGGAGCACAGATACGCAGTATTTT.

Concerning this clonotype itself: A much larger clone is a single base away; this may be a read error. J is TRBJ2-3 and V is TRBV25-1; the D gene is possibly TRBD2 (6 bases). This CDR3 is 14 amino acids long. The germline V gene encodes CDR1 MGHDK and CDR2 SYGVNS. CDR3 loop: CAGSDWGDSATQYF. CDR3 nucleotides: TGTGCCGGCAGTGATTGGGGGGATTCTGCTACGCAGTATTTT.

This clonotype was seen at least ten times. In DNA form, the CDR3 reads TGTGCCAGCAGCATCGGACAGGGCCAAATACTTAACTATGGCTACACCTTC. Its translation: CASSIGQGQILNYGYTF. This sequence joins TRBV5-5 and TRBJ1-2, with TRBD1 matching 8 bases. This CDR3 is 17 amino acids long. J was trimmed by 1 base and V by 4 bases; bases with no gene match: 12. Germline V gene sequence: CDR1 SGHKS, CDR2 YYEKEE (reference sequence).

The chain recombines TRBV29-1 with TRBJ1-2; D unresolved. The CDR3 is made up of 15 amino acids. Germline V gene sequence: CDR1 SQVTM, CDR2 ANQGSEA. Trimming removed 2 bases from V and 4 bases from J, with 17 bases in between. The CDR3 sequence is CSVELSDAATYGYTF. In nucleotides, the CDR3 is TGCAGCGTTGAACTTTCCGACGCCGCTACCTATGGCTACACCTTC.

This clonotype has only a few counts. This chain's CDR3 is CSVVQNSYEQYF. The CDR3 coding sequence is TGCAGCGTTGTACAGAATTCCTACGAGCAGTACTTC. The genes are TRBV29-1 and TRBJ2-7; the D is unclear. Deletions cut 4 bases from V and 1 base from J, with 8 bases between. This CDR3 is built from 12 residues. Germline assignment: CDR1 SQVTM and CDR2 ANQGSEA.

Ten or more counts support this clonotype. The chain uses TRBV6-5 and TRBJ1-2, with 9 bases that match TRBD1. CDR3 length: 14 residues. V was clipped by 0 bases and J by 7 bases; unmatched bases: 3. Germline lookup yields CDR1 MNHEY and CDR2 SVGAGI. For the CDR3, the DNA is TGTGCCAGCAGTTACTCCCGGACAGGGGTTGGCTACACCTTC. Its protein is CASSYSRTGVGYTF.

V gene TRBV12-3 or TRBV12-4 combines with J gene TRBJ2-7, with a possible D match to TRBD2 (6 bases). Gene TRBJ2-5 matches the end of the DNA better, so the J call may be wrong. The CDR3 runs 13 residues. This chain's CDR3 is CASSAGLQKTQYF. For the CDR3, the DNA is TGTGCCAGCAGCGCGGGACTGCAAAAGACCCAGTACTTC.

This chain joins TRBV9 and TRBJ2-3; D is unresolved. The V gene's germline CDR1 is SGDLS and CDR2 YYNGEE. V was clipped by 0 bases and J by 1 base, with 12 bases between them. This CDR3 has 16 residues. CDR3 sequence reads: CASSVEASWGTDTQYF. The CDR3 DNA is TGTGCCAGCAGCGTAGAAGCCTCCTGGGGCACAGATACGCAGTATTTT.

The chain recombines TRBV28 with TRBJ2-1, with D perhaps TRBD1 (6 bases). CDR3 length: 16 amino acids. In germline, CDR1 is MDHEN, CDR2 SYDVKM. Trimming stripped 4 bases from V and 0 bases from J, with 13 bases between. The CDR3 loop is CASSSPGASSYNEQFF. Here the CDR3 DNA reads TGTGCCAGCAGTTCTCCAGGGGCTAGCTCCTACAATGAGCAGTTCTTC.